The rows below give T cell receptor beta chains drawn from one sample of a study of long-term antiretroviral therapy in people with HIV. Profiled with immunoSEQ multiplex PCR; TCRdb holds only in-frame clones, not every one. This repertoire shows around 28,000 clones, roughly 92% found once; its top ten account for over 4%. The sequencing used unsorted PBMCs, collected 3.1 years after starting antiretroviral therapy. The source is a man younger than 35 with HIV. CDR3s include the opening cysteine and the closing phenylalanine or tryptophan. Each record gives: V gene, CDR3 length, D gene, J gene, clone size, CDR3 DNA, CDR3 protein. D genes are given only for firm matches. Size is omitted from some rows. Given values are once, few, many or a class for expanded clones.

V gene: TRBV7-6
CDR3 length: 16
D gene: .
J gene: TRBJ1-6
clone size: .
CDR3 DNA: TGTGCCAGCAGCCCTCTGGGGGGGCGGTCCAATTCACCCCTCCACTTT
CDR3 protein: CASSPLGGRSNSPLHF

V gene: TRBV19
CDR3 length: 16
D gene: .
J gene: TRBJ1-1
clone size: .
CDR3 DNA: TGTGCCAGTAGTATAATTTACAGACAGGCCGACACTGAAGCTTTCTTT
CDR3 protein: CASSIIYRQADTEAFF

V gene: TRBV4-2
CDR3 length: 15
D gene: .
J gene: TRBJ2-7
clone size: .
CDR3 DNA: TGTGCCAGCAGCCACCTGGTGGACTCTACCTACGAGCAGTACTTC
CDR3 protein: CASSHLVDSTYEQYF

V gene: TRBV7-2
CDR3 length: 12
D gene: .
J gene: TRBJ2-3
clone size: .
CDR3 DNA: TGTGCCAGCAGCTCGGCGTTTGATACGCAGTATTTT
CDR3 protein: CASSSAFDTQYF

V gene: TRBV5-1
CDR3 length: 13
D gene: TRBD1
J gene: TRBJ1-2
clone size: .
CDR3 DNA: TGCGCCAGCGGACAGGAAGATAACTATGGCTACACCTTC
CDR3 protein: CASGQEDNYGYTF

V gene: TRBV7-9
CDR3 length: 16
D gene: .
J gene: TRBJ2-3
clone size: .
CDR3 DNA: TGTGCCAGCAGCGAACCAATAGCTGCTAGCACAGATACGCAGTATTTT
CDR3 protein: CASSEPIAASTDTQYF

V gene: TRBV27
CDR3 length: 16
D gene: .
J gene: TRBJ2-3
clone size: .
CDR3 DNA: TGTGCCAGCAGACGGGGGGGGACAGGAGGAGCAGATACGCAGTATTTT
CDR3 protein: CASRRGGTGGADTQYF

V gene: TRBV7-9
CDR3 length: 13
D gene: TRBD1
J gene: TRBJ1-2
clone size: few
CDR3 DNA: TGTGCCAGCAGCTTAAAGACAGGGCATGGCTACACCTTC
CDR3 protein: CASSLKTGHGYTF

V gene: TRBV30
CDR3 length: 14
D gene: .
J gene: TRBJ2-3
clone size: .
CDR3 DNA: TGTGCCTGGACTACGGACGTCTTCACAGATACGCAGTATTTT
CDR3 protein: CAWTTDVFTDTQYF

V gene: TRBV7-7
CDR3 length: 13
D gene: .
J gene: TRBJ1-1
clone size: .
CDR3 DNA: TGTGCTAGCAGCCCCAGACCTGGCACTGAAGCTTTCTTT
CDR3 protein: CASSPRPGTEAFF

V gene: TRBV7-3
CDR3 length: 14
D gene: TRBD1
J gene: TRBJ2-7
clone size: few
CDR3 DNA: TGTGCCAGCATCCACGGACAGGGAACATACGAGCAGTACTTC
CDR3 protein: CASIHGQGTYEQYF

V gene: TRBV4-2
CDR3 length: 16
D gene: TRBD1
J gene: TRBJ2-7
clone size: once
CDR3 DNA: TGTGCCAGCAGCCAAGGGGACAGGGGAAACTCCTACGAGCAGTACTTC
CDR3 protein: CASSQGDRGNSYEQYF

V gene: TRBV7-3
CDR3 length: 18
D gene: TRBD2
J gene: TRBJ2-2
clone size: .
CDR3 DNA: TGTGCCAGCAGCCCTACCGGGACTAGCGGGGGGGTCGCCGGGGAGCTGTTTTTT
CDR3 protein: CASSPTGTSGGVAGELFF

V gene: TRBV11-1
CDR3 length: 15
D gene: .
J gene: TRBJ1-2
clone size: .
CDR3 DNA: TGTGCCAGCAGCTTAGAGGACAGTCTTAACTATGGCTACACCTTC
CDR3 protein: CASSLEDSLNYGYTF

V gene: TRBV5-1
CDR3 length: 15
D gene: .
J gene: TRBJ1-1
clone size: .
CDR3 DNA: TGCGCCAGCAGCTCCAATATATTCATGAACACTGAAGCTTTCTTT
CDR3 protein: CASSSNIFMNTEAFF

V gene: TRBV7-2
CDR3 length: 15
D gene: .
J gene: TRBJ2-3
clone size: .
CDR3 DNA: TGTGCCAGCAGCTCAAGGGGTTCTAGCACAGATACGCAGTATTTT
CDR3 protein: CASSSRGSSTDTQYF

V gene: TRBV6-5
CDR3 length: 15
D gene: .
J gene: TRBJ2-2
clone size: .
CDR3 DNA: TGTGCCAGCAGTTATTTTCCGGGATCCACCGGGGAGCTGTTTTTT
CDR3 protein: CASSYFPGSTGELFF

V gene: TRBV6-5
CDR3 length: 15
D gene: .
J gene: TRBJ2-7
clone size: .
CDR3 DNA: TGTGCCAGCAGCGTTACAGCGAAGTTGAGCTACGAGCAGTACTTC
CDR3 protein: CASSVTAKLSYEQYF

V gene: TRBV10-3
CDR3 length: 15
D gene: .
J gene: TRBJ2-7
clone size: .
CDR3 DNA: TGTGCCATCAGTGAACGCAGGGTGTCGACCTACGAGCAGTACTTC
CDR3 protein: CAISERRVSTYEQYF

V gene: TRBV4-1
CDR3 length: 15
D gene: TRBD2
J gene: TRBJ2-2
clone size: .
CDR3 DNA: TGCGCCAGCAGCCCCTTAGCGGGGGGTACCGGGGAGCTGTTTTTT
CDR3 protein: CASSPLAGGTGELFF

V gene: TRBV11-2
CDR3 length: 13
D gene: .
J gene: TRBJ1-2
clone size: .
CDR3 DNA: TGTGCCAGCAGTCTTCCAGGGAACTATGGCTACACCTTC
CDR3 protein: CASSLPGNYGYTF

V gene: TRBV7-3
CDR3 length: 13
D gene: .
J gene: TRBJ1-1
clone size: .
CDR3 DNA: TGTGCCAGCAGCTTAACCCAGGGACATGAAGCTTTCTTT
CDR3 protein: CASSLTQGHEAFF

V gene: TRBV19
CDR3 length: 13
D gene: .
J gene: TRBJ2-1
clone size: .
CDR3 DNA: TGTGCCAGTAGTATCCAGGGGGGCGATGAGCAGTTCTTC
CDR3 protein: CASSIQGGDEQFF

V gene: TRBV9
CDR3 length: 13
D gene: .
J gene: TRBJ2-2
clone size: .
CDR3 DNA: TGTGCCAGCAGCGTAGGGGGTAGCGGGGAGCTGTTTTTT
CDR3 protein: CASSVGGSGELFF

V gene: TRBV28
CDR3 length: 15
D gene: TRBD1
J gene: TRBJ2-7
clone size: .
CDR3 DNA: TGTGCCAGCAGTTTAGGACAGGGCCGCGGCGACGAGCAGTACTTC
CDR3 protein: CASSLGQGRGDEQYF

V gene: TRBV29-1
CDR3 length: 15
D gene: TRBD2
J gene: TRBJ2-1
clone size: .
CDR3 DNA: TGCAGCGTTGAAGCTAGCGGGAGCCCTCACAATGAGCAGTTCTTC
CDR3 protein: CSVEASGSPHNEQFF

V gene: TRBV7-8
CDR3 length: 18
D gene: .
J gene: TRBJ2-2
clone size: once
CDR3 DNA: TGTGCCAGCAGCTCAGGTGGGGGACGCTGGATCAACACCGGGGAGCTGTTTTTT
CDR3 protein: CASSSGGGRWINTGELFF

V gene: TRBV7-6
CDR3 length: 13
D gene: .
J gene: TRBJ2-2
clone size: few
CDR3 DNA: TGTGCCAGCAGCTTACAGGATGGCGGGGAGCTGTTTTTT
CDR3 protein: CASSLQDGGELFF

V gene: TRBV15
CDR3 length: 13
D gene: .
J gene: TRBJ1-6
clone size: .
CDR3 DNA: TGTGCCACCAGCAGAGACAGGGTCTCAATCCTCCACTTT
CDR3 protein: CATSRDRVSILHF

V gene: TRBV11-2
CDR3 length: 13
D gene: TRBD2
J gene: TRBJ2-7
clone size: .
CDR3 DNA: TGTGCCAGCAGCTTAGGGGGGGGTTGGGTGCAGTACTTC
CDR3 protein: CASSLGGGWVQYF

V gene: TRBV5-1
CDR3 length: 14
D gene: .
J gene: TRBJ2-7
clone size: .
CDR3 DNA: TGCGCCAGCAGCTCGGACACCCTGATCGTCGAGCAGTACTTC
CDR3 protein: CASSSDTLIVEQYF

V gene: TRBV9
CDR3 length: 13
D gene: TRBD1
J gene: TRBJ2-1
clone size: .
CDR3 DNA: TGTGCCAGCAGCGTGGGACAGGGGGCTGAGCAGTTCTTC
CDR3 protein: CASSVGQGAEQFF

V gene: TRBV9
CDR3 length: 15
D gene: .
J gene: TRBJ2-3
clone size: .
CDR3 DNA: TGTGCCAGCAGCGTATCCGGAGGCAGCGCAGATACGCAGTATTTT
CDR3 protein: CASSVSGGSADTQYF

V gene: TRBV7-6
CDR3 length: 12
D gene: .
J gene: TRBJ2-7
clone size: .
CDR3 DNA: TGTGCCAGCAGCCAGACCGTCAACGAGCAGTACTTC
CDR3 protein: CASSQTVNEQYF

V gene: TRBV6-1
CDR3 length: 14
D gene: TRBD2
J gene: TRBJ2-3
clone size: .
CDR3 DNA: TGTGCCTGTGGAGAGCGGGAGATACCAGATACGCAGTATTTT
CDR3 protein: CACGEREIPDTQYF

V gene: TRBV9
CDR3 length: 14
D gene: TRBD1
J gene: TRBJ2-7
clone size: .
CDR3 DNA: TGTGCCAGCAGCCCCCGGGACAGGGGCTACGAGCAGTACTTC
CDR3 protein: CASSPRDRGYEQYF

V gene: TRBV7-7
CDR3 length: 17
D gene: TRBD1
J gene: TRBJ2-2
clone size: .
CDR3 DNA: TGTGCTAGCAGCTCATCCTGGATGACAGGGAATACCGGGGAGCTGTTTTTT
CDR3 protein: CASSSSWMTGNTGELFF

V gene: TRBV7-9
CDR3 length: 15
D gene: .
J gene: TRBJ1-5
clone size: few
CDR3 DNA: TGTGCCAGCAGCTTATCAGGCGCCGAGGGTGAGCCCCAGCATTTT
CDR3 protein: CASSLSGAEGEPQHF

V gene: TRBV2
CDR3 length: 13
D gene: .
J gene: TRBJ2-3
clone size: few
CDR3 DNA: TGTGCCAGCAATAGGGCTGCTCGAGATACGCAGTATTTT
CDR3 protein: CASNRAARDTQYF

V gene: TRBV7-2
CDR3 length: 13
D gene: TRBD2
J gene: TRBJ2-3
clone size: .
CDR3 DNA: TGTGCCAGCAGCCTAGCGGGCGCAGATACGCAGTATTTT
CDR3 protein: CASSLAGADTQYF

V gene: TRBV7-9
CDR3 length: 15
D gene: .
J gene: TRBJ1-3
clone size: .
CDR3 DNA: TGTGCCAGCAGCTTACAATTTCCTCCGGGAAACACCATATATTTT
CDR3 protein: CASSLQFPPGNTIYF

V gene: TRBV9
CDR3 length: 18
D gene: TRBD2
J gene: TRBJ2-7
clone size: .
CDR3 DNA: TGTGCCAGCAGCGTAGCTACGGGGGGACTAGCGGGAGAAGAGCGGCAGTACTTC
CDR3 protein: CASSVATGGLAGEERQYF